Below, one TCR beta chain is given with its context. The source of the sample is a study of cytomegalovirus exposure and HLA in healthy donors. A multiplex PCR was run with 60 Vbeta primers and 13 Jbeta primers. Data came from immunoSEQ multiplex PCR; TCRdb stores just in-frame clones and leaves some out. The sample shows some 110,000 clones, over 12% of them seen only once. Sequencing was performed on PBMCs. This TCR was recovered from a female donor in good health and CMV-seronegative.

The DNA for the CDR3 is TGCGCCAGCAGCCAGACCCGGACCGGGACTAACTACAATGAGCAGTTCTTC. Its translation: CASSQTRTGTNYNEQFF. The rearrangement uses TRBV4-3 and TRBJ2-1, with 7 bases fitting TRBD2. Germline CDR1 reads LGHNA; CDR2 reads YSLEER. CDR3 size: 17 residues. With 3 bases clipped from V and 3 bases from J, the junction kept 11 bases outside the gene matches.